This entry concerns a single TCR beta chain. This clonotype was observed a few times. Its antigen remains undetermined. It has no much larger one-base neighbor in the sample; base qualities were not kept. The data were obtained in a study of T-cell memory formation after mild COVID-19 (dated by TCRdb to the early 2020s). Some background on the complete study: TCR sequence clusters from the two donors were found to be largely donor specific. Longitudinal TCRalpha and TCRbeta repertoire sequencing tracked T-cell clones expanding and contracting after mild COVID-19 in a couple of donors. Two young, previously healthy adult volunteers made up the cohort, one male and one female. Here is what the overall study found, with its caveats: SARS-CoV-2 specificity of the second-wave clones peaking on day 37 was not confirmed. Clones that contracted from day 15 to 85 showed balanced CD4/CD8 phenotypes, whereas a second wave of clones that expanded from day 15 to 37 leaned towards CD4+. Some responding clones were found in pre-infection memory, which suggests that pre-existing cross-reactive memory T cells took part in the SARS-CoV-2 response. Only two mild cases were covered by the study, and larger cohorts that include severe cases with pre-infection samples were considered necessary. Contracting CD4+ clones were located mainly in the CM and EM memory subsets, whereas CD8+ clones were found to be enriched in EMRA.

Germline trimming: 5 bases from V, 2 bases from J; junction bases outside gene matches: 7. Reading from cysteine to phenylalanine, the CDR3 counts 15 amino acids. The only DNA kept is the CDR3, 45 bases in frame from the first base. Ficoll-Paque density gradient centrifugation was the method used to isolate PBMCs. The sample was run on an Illumina NovaSeq 6000. TCRalpha and TCRbeta cDNA libraries were built by 5'RACE with constant-segment primers, adding sample barcodes and unique molecular identifiers. RNA was extracted from every sample with Trizol reagent. The libraries were amplified in two PCR steps, and the second step added a second sample barcode and Illumina TruSeq adapters. The libraries were sequenced on an Illumina NovaSeq using 2 x 150 bp paired-end reads. Under the source paper's analysis protocol: Demultiplexing of reads and collapsing into UMI-guided consensus sequences were performed with migec v1.2.7. Using mixcr v2.1.11, UMI consensuses were aligned to TRA and TRB V and J templates and then assembled into clonotypes. A clonotype was counted as expanded or contracted only when both edgeR and NoisET called the clonotype significant, with the noise models trained on biological replicates. For edgeR calls, a false discovery rate-adjusted p below 0.01 and a log2 fold-change threshold of 1 were applied. As an exploratory analysis of dynamics, max-normalized trajectories of the 1000 most abundant clonotypes were examined by PCA with hierarchical clustering. Separately sequenced CD4+ and CD8+ repertoires were used to assign a CD4 or CD8 phenotype to each responding clone. TCRdb applied fastp at Q25 and MiXCR to the public reads, then kept only in-frame beta chains. A single entry per CDR3 protein holds the most common genes and DNA from its merged rows. The V and J calls come from TCRdb's annotation, not from the publication. The sample records roughly 340,000 distinct CDR3 sequences, under 25% of which are singletons. Roughly a fifth of the sample comes from the top ten.

Sequencing was done on a sample of PBMCs or a T cell subset sorted from them (not recorded which). The clonotype originates from a man younger than 35 who had mild COVID-19 (a few samples of this study predate the infection). The sample titles of this study are shuffled in the database, so cell type and time point are left out; the donor was told from shared clones. This receptor chain uses TRBV12-3 or TRBV12-4 and TRBJ1-1, and 8 bases in between align with TRBD1. The bases are TGTGCCAGCAGTCCCCGGACAGGGACTAACACTGAAGCTTTCTTT. Its protein reads: CASSPRTGTNTEAFF.